The 29 T cell receptor beta chains reported below all come from one sample, sequenced in a study of T cell repertoires in cytomegalovirus infection. TCRdb re-called the reads with MiXCR, one entry per CDR3 protein. The sample lists about 100,000 distinct CDR3 sequences, more than 20% occurring once. Sequencing was performed on CD8+ T cells from PBMCs. These receptor sequences come from a human donor in good health (CMV status not recorded). Some clones in this sample may be carry-over from other donors' samples.

The chain couples TRBV9 to TRBJ2-3, with D possibly matching TRBD1 (6 bases). CDR1 is SGDLS and CDR2 is YYNGEE in the germline V gene. This CDR3 comprises 15 residues. Trimming pared 1 base from V and 0 bases from J, leaving 9 bases between. The CDR3 nucleotides are TGTGCCAGCAGCGTATGGGACACTAGCACAGATACGCAGTATTTT. The encoded protein is CASSVWDTSTDTQYF.

Written as DNA, the CDR3 is TGTGCCAGCACCGGGGAAGGGGGGCAATCACCCCTCCACTTT. Encoded protein: CASTGEGGQSPLHF. The V and J genes are TRBV25-1 and TRBJ1-6; tentative D call: TRBD1 (6 bases). The ends were cut back, 7 bases at V and 10 bases at J, with 17 bases in the middle. Germline V gene sequence: CDR1 MGHDK, CDR2 SYGVNS. This CDR3 is built from 14 residues.

The CDR3 reads CAISESGLAGVTSYNEQFF. DNA of the CDR3: TGTGCCATCAGTGAGTCTGGACTAGCGGGGGTTACTTCCTACAATGAGCAGTTCTTC. J is TRBJ2-1 and V is TRBV10-3, with 13 bases fitting TRBD2. The CDR3 is 19 residues long. V gave up 0 bases and J gave up 1 base; unmatched junction bases: 6. Germline lookup yields CDR1 ENHRY and CDR2 SYGVKD.

This clonotype was counted at least ten times. This chain uses TRBV7-2 with TRBJ2-7; 8 bases align to TRBD2. Trimming removed 5 bases from V and 6 bases from J; junction bases left unmatched: 9. The CDR3 sequence is 14 residues long. Germline lookup yields CDR1 SGHTA and CDR2 FQGNSA. The CDR3 here is CASSGLAGKREQYF. The CDR3 DNA is TGTGCCAGCAGCGGGTTAGCGGGGAAGCGCGAGCAGTACTTC.

The V and J genes are TRBV20-1 and TRBJ2-1; possible D gene TRBD2, 5 bases. The V end lost 6 bases, the J end lost 4 bases, and 19 bases lay between the germline ends. This CDR3 comprises 15 residues. The germline CDR1 and CDR2 sequences are DFQATT and SNEGSKA (reference sequence). CDR3 in DNA: TGCAGTGCGAAACGGGGTGGGAGTGGGTACAATGAGCAGTTCTTC. Encoded protein: CSAKRGGSGYNEQFF.

This clonotype was seen more than once but under ten times. The chain couples TRBV6-5 to TRBJ1-2, with 11 bases matching TRBD1. Unmatched junction bases numbered 5, after V lost 0 bases and J lost 8 bases. The CDR3 spans 15 residues. The V gene's germline CDR1 is MNHEY and CDR2 SVGAGI. The CDR3 bases are TGTGCCAGCAGTTACTCCGGACAGGGGGCGAGAGGCTACACCTTC. It translates to CASSYSGQGARGYTF.

Worth noting for this clonotype: One end of the junction does not line up with germline, which may come from a read error. The J gene is TRBJ1-5, the V gene TRBV4-1; 10 bases agree with TRBD1. The CDR3 has 16 amino acids. Germline-derived CDR1 and CDR2 are MGHRA and YSYEKL. The CDR3 DNA is TGTGCCAGCAGCCAAACGGGACAGGGGTCGAATCAGCCCCAGCATTTT. As protein: CASSQTGQGSNQPQHF.

V and J are TRBV23-1 and TRBJ2-7; 11 bases match TRBD1. TRBV23-1 is designated an ORF whose function remains uncertain. Losses at the gene ends were 4 bases for V and 4 bases for J; bases not matched to a gene: 9. The CDR3 length is 16 residues. The CDR3: CASSPGQGAICYEQYF. The DNA for the CDR3 is TGCGCCAGCAGTCCCGGACAGGGGGCGATTTGTTACGAGCAGTACTTC.

In this sample, this clonotype turned up a few times. The chain joins TRBV28 to TRBJ2-7; D is possibly TRBD1 or TRBD2 (5 bases each). From germline, CDR1 is MDHEN and CDR2 SYDVKM. The ends were cut back, 3 bases at V and 5 bases at J, with 14 bases in the middle. This CDR3 is 14 amino acids long. The CDR3 spells CASSFTAGRNEQYF. Here the CDR3 DNA reads TGTGCCAGCAGTTTTACCGCAGGGAGAAACGAGCAGTACTTC.

This rearrangement joins TRBV7-2 to TRBJ2-3; TRBD2 matches 8 bases. CDR1 is SGHTA and CDR2 is FQGNSA in the germline V gene. V lost 3 bases to trimming and J lost 5 bases; unmatched junction nucleotides: 10. This CDR3 comprises 16 residues. CDR3 bases: TGTGCCAGCAGCTTCTCGTCGGGGGGGCTTATAGATACGCAGTATTTT. Amino acids: CASSFSSGGLIDTQYF.

The chain is built from TRBV13 and TRBJ1-5, with 9 bases that match TRBD1. Germline V gene lookup returns CDR1 PRHDT and CDR2 FYEKMQ (reference sequence). This CDR3 has 16 residues. With 5 bases clipped from V and 1 base from J, the junction kept 6 bases outside the gene matches. The CDR3 loop reads CASSLTGGGSNQPQHF. The CDR3 nucleotides read TGTGCCAGCAGCCTCACAGGGGGCGGCAGCAATCAGCCCCAGCATTTT.

The chain combines TRBV27 with TRBJ2-7; 7 nucleotides match TRBD1. Germline lookup yields CDR1 MNHEY and CDR2 SMNVEV (reference sequence). Unmatched junction bases numbered 17, after V lost 0 bases and J lost 9 bases. This CDR3 has 17 amino acids. The DNA of the CDR3 is TGTGCCAGCAGTTTATCTCTGACCGGGACAGTCCTGAATGGGCAGTACTTC. It codes for CASSLSLTGTVLNGQYF.

The chain links TRBV28 to TRBJ2-1; D possibly corresponds to TRBD1 (6 bases). The CDR3 is made up of 14 amino acids. The V and J ends lost 7 bases and 2 bases respectively, with 12 bases between them. Germline V gene data show CDR1 as MDHEN and CDR2 as SYDVKM. CDR3 bases: TGTGCCAGCATTAACAGGGCCACCTACAATGAGCAGTTCTTC. Protein: CASINRATYNEQFF.

In its sample, this clonotype was seen many times. The chain is built from TRBV7-2 and TRBJ1-2, with TRBD1 identical over 12 bases. This CDR3 spans 15 amino acids. V dropped 4 bases and J dropped 6; count of bases not matched to a gene: 6. The germline CDR1 and CDR2 sequences are SGHTA and FQGNSA. The CDR3 here is CASSWRDRGPDGYTF. The CDR3 DNA reads TGTGCCAGCAGCTGGCGGGACAGGGGGCCAGATGGCTACACCTTC.

This clonotype was found a few times. The chain has TRBV29-1 and TRBJ1-3; D is possibly TRBD1 (5 bases). V shed 3 bases and J shed 4 bases, with 10 bases lying between them. The CDR3 is made up of 13 amino acids. Germline V gene sequence: CDR1 SQVTM, CDR2 ANQGSEA. Here the CDR3 DNA reads TGCAGCGTTGAGGCAGGGTCCGGAAACACCATATATTTT. Translated: CSVEAGSGNTIYF.

This clonotype came up a few times. The chain carries TRBV7-3 and TRBJ2-1; TRBD2 might be the D (6 bases). This CDR3 spans 17 amino acids. Looked up from germline, CDR1 is SGHTA and CDR2 is FQGTGA. Trimming left V 4 bases short and J 1 base short, with 17 bases between. Here the CDR3 DNA reads TGTGCCAGCAGCTATACCCCCTTCGGGGGATCCTACAATGAGCAGTTCTTC. Amino acid sequence: CASSYTPFGGSYNEQFF.

This clonotype was picked up a small number of times. The chain couples TRBV20-1 to TRBJ2-1; D uncertain. CDR1 and CDR2 (germline): DFQATT, SNEGSKA (reference sequence). V dropped 4 bases and J dropped 1 base, with 8 bases sitting between them. This CDR3 has 13 residues. The CDR3 spells CSANGYSYNEQFF. The CDR3 DNA sequence: TGCAGTGCTAATGGTTATTCCTACAATGAGCAGTTCTTC.

This rearrangement joins TRBV4-3 to TRBJ2-5, with D perhaps being TRBD1 or TRBD2 (5 bases each). The germline V gene has CDR1 LGHNA and CDR2 YSLEER. The V end was cut by 3 bases, the J end by 1 base, with 9 bases between. This CDR3 comprises 14 residues. The CDR3 DNA reads TGCGCCAGCAGCCAGGGGACGGCCCAAGAGACCCAGTACTTC. Translated, it gives CASSQGTAQETQYF.

This clonotype was seen at least ten times. The chain carries TRBV7-9 and TRBJ2-1; D may be TRBD1 (6 bases). Per germline, CDR1 SEHNR and CDR2 FQNEAQ (reference sequence). The V end lost 4 bases, the J end lost 13 bases, and 14 bases lay between the germline ends. This CDR3 is built from 12 residues. The CDR3 DNA follows: TGTGCCAGCAGCTCTTTAGGGGGACCACAGTTCTTC. As protein: CASSSLGGPQFF.

This clonotype was seen at least ten times. This chain uses TRBV7-8 with TRBJ2-3; TRBD1 aligns across 9 bases. Germline V gene lookup returns CDR1 SGHVS and CDR2 FQNEAQ. Trimming at V came to 4 bases and at J to 2 bases, leaving 10 bases not matched to a gene. The CDR3 runs to 17 residues. CDR3 DNA: TGTGCCAGCAGCTACGAGGACAGGGGTCTCAACACAGATACGCAGTATTTT. This codes for CASSYEDRGLNTDTQYF.

In this sample, this clonotype turned up many times. This chain connects TRBV7-8 to TRBJ2-1; perhaps D is TRBD1 or TRBD2 (5 bases each). CDR3 length: 14 amino acids. CDR1 is SGHVS and CDR2 is FQNEAQ in the germline V gene. V was trimmed by 2 bases and J by 4 bases, leaving 9 bases between them. The CDR3 region is CASSLSGTYNEQFF. Here the CDR3 DNA reads TGTGCCAGCAGCTTATCCGGGACGTACAATGAGCAGTTCTTC.

The rearrangement links TRBV30 to TRBJ1-2; no clear D. V was trimmed by 0 bases and J by 5 bases, leaving 13 bases between them. The length of the CDR3 is 14 residues. CDR1 and CDR2 (germline): GTSNPN, SVGIG (reference sequence). CDR3 sequence: CAWSVLPGEYGYTF. The CDR3 region has the DNA TGTGCCTGGAGTGTACTACCCGGGGAGTATGGCTACACCTTC.

This clonotype occurred a few times. This chain uses TRBV7-9 with TRBJ2-3, with D maybe TRBD1 (5 bases). The CDR3 totals 13 residues. Germline lookup yields CDR1 SEHNR and CDR2 FQNEAQ (reference sequence). V gave up 6 bases and J gave up 3 bases, with 10 bases separating them. CDR3 residues: CASSGPGTDTQYF. The CDR3 DNA reads TGTGCCAGCAGTGGACCAGGGACAGATACGCAGTATTTT.

The chain links TRBV30 to TRBJ2-7; possibly TRBD1 or TRBD2 for D (6 bases each). CDR3 length: 13 residues. CDR1 and CDR2 (germline): GTSNPN, SVGIG (reference sequence). V was clipped by 4 bases and J by 5 bases, with 15 bases between them. CDR3 coding DNA: TGTGCCTGGACCCCGGGGGCTGGCGACGAGCAGTACTTC. Its translation is CAWTPGAGDEQYF.

The J gene is TRBJ1-1, the V gene TRBV10-3; 7 bases match TRBD1. V was pared by 10 bases and J by 3 bases, with 2 bases of the junction left unmatched. Germline V gene data show CDR1 as ENHRY and CDR2 as SYGVKD. This CDR3 is 11 amino acids long. DNA of the CDR3: TGTGCCACGACAGGGCACACTGAAGCTTTCTTT. Translating it yields CATTGHTEAFF.

This clonotype came up many times. J is TRBJ1-1 and V is TRBV2, with D possibly matching TRBD1 (6 bases). Germline-derived CDR1 and CDR2 are SNHLY and FYNNEI. Trimming left V 3 bases short and J 4 bases short, with 12 bases between. The CDR3 extends over 14 amino acids. CDR3 in amino acids: CASSDVGGVTEAFF. Here the CDR3 DNA reads TGTGCCAGCAGTGATGTAGGGGGGGTCACTGAAGCTTTCTTT.

This clonotype was picked up many times. The J gene is TRBJ2-1, the V gene TRBV7-9; tentative D call: TRBD2 (5 bases). Trimming left V 5 bases short and J 6 bases short, with 20 bases between. Germline assignment: CDR1 SEHNR and CDR2 FQNEAQ (reference sequence). This CDR3 spans 16 amino acids. The CDR3 spells CASSPTLSGPSNEQFF. The CDR3 DNA sequence: TGTGCCAGCAGCCCCACCCTCAGCGGCCCCTCCAATGAGCAGTTCTTC.

This clonotype was recorded at least ten times. The genes are TRBV7-6 and TRBJ1-4, with TRBD1 as a possible D gene (5 bases). Germline V gene sequence: CDR1 SGHVS, CDR2 FNYEAQ. The CDR3 has 14 residues. The ends were cut back, 6 bases at V and 11 bases at J, with 19 bases in the middle. CDR3 region: CASSSGTGPGKLFF. Written as DNA, the CDR3 is TGTGCCAGCAGTTCGGGGACCGGCCCTGGGAAACTGTTTTTT.

This clonotype was seen a few times. The chain recombines TRBV12-3 or TRBV12-4 with TRBJ2-1; 15 bases fit TRBD2. The trim removed 9 bases at V and 6 bases at J, leaving 3 bases unmatched. The CDR3 consists of 14 residues. The CDR3 sequence is CASWTSGRANEQFF. The CDR3 DNA reads as TGTGCCAGTTGGACTAGCGGGAGGGCCAATGAGCAGTTCTTC.